This is a list of T cell receptor beta chains from one sample in a study of B cell selection in AIRE deficiency. TCRdb keeps only in-frame clones here, not all; method: immunoSEQ multiplex PCR. The profile shows about 22,000 clones, 94% of them singletons. What was sequenced was Tregs sorted from PBMCs. These receptors all come from a human donor with AIRE deficiency. Each CDR3 is given with its conserved first and last residue. A D gene is named only where the DNA matches it firmly. A clone size is listed for some rows: how often the clone was seen (once, few, many), or a class if it is expanded.

D: TRBD1; V: TRBV30; J: TRBJ2-3; size: .; DNA: TGTGCCTGGACTCGGGGACAGCTAACAGATACGCAGTATTTT; CDR3: CAWTRGQLTDTQYF
D: .; V: TRBV29-1; J: TRBJ2-1; size: .; DNA: TGCAGCGTCCCCGAGAGCGGCAGGAGGAATGAGCAGTTCTTC; CDR3: CSVPESGRRNEQFF
D: .; V: TRBV19; J: TRBJ2-7; size: .; DNA: TGTGCCAGTAGTAAAAGACTTCTCAGCGGCCAGACCTACGAGCAGTACTTC; CDR3: CASSKRLLSGQTYEQYF
D: TRBD2; V: TRBV5-4; J: TRBJ2-1; size: .; DNA: TGTGCCAGCAGAAAGGGACTAGCGGTCTACAATGAGCAGTTCTTC; CDR3: CASRKGLAVYNEQFF
D: TRBD1; V: TRBV18; J: TRBJ1-2; size: .; DNA: TGTGCCAGCTCACCGGACAGGGCCCCTAGGGGCTACACCTTC; CDR3: CASSPDRAPRGYTF
D: .; V: TRBV5-5; J: TRBJ1-1; size: .; DNA: TGTGCCAGCAGCCTAGACACTGAAGCTTTCTTT; CDR3: CASSLDTEAFF
D: .; V: TRBV18; J: TRBJ2-7; size: .; DNA: TGTGCCAGCTCACCTTACTACGAGCAGTACTTC; CDR3: CASSPYYEQYF
D: .; V: TRBV7-8; J: TRBJ2-7; size: .; DNA: TGTGCCAGCAGCTTGGGGACCTTGGGCGAGCAGTACTTC; CDR3: CASSLGTLGEQYF
D: TRBD1; V: TRBV7-2; J: TRBJ2-7; size: .; DNA: TGTGCCAGCAGCCTACGGACAGGGTCCTACGAGCAGTACTTC; CDR3: CASSLRTGSYEQYF
D: .; V: TRBV28; J: TRBJ2-3; size: .; DNA: TGTGCCAGCAGTTACCCCACAGATACGCAGTATTTT; CDR3: CASSYPTDTQYF
D: TRBD2; V: TRBV18; J: TRBJ2-5; size: once; DNA: TGTGCCAGCTCACCACCGGGAGGGGAGACCCAGTACTTC; CDR3: CASSPPGGETQYF
D: TRBD1; V: TRBV9; J: TRBJ1-5; size: .; DNA: TGTGCCAGCAGCGTAGAAGGGGGCACCAATCAGCCCCAGCATTTT; CDR3: CASSVEGGTNQPQHF
D: .; V: TRBV23-1; J: TRBJ2-1; size: .; DNA: TGCGCCAGCTTGTCCGGGCCAACCTCAAGCTCCTACAATGAGCAGTTCTTC; CDR3: CASLSGPTSSSYNEQFF
D: .; V: TRBV4-1; J: TRBJ2-1; size: .; DNA: TGCGCCAGCAGCCAACTCACAGGGCCTGAGCAGTTCTTC; CDR3: CASSQLTGPEQFF
D: TRBD1; V: TRBV10-3; J: TRBJ1-1; size: once; DNA: TGTGCCATCGGGTCACAGACAGGGTTCCATTCTGAAGCTTTCTTT; CDR3: CAIGSQTGFHSEAFF
D: .; V: TRBV5-4; J: TRBJ1-4; size: .; DNA: TGTGCCAGCAGCTTACGACCGATTGCAACTAATGAAAAACTGTTTTTT; CDR3: CASSLRPIATNEKLFF
D: .; V: TRBV9; J: TRBJ2-3; size: .; DNA: TGTGCCAGCAGCGTAGGACTTCTCCGCACAGATACGCAGTATTTT; CDR3: CASSVGLLRTDTQYF
D: .; V: TRBV7-2; J: TRBJ2-3; size: .; DNA: TGTGCCAGCAGCCCGCGGGACTCAGATACGCAGTATTTT; CDR3: CASSPRDSDTQYF
D: .; V: TRBV14; J: TRBJ1-4; size: .; DNA: TGTGCCAGCAGCCAAGGTATCAAGCACTCTGCAACTAATGAAAAACTGTTTTTT; CDR3: CASSQGIKHSATNEKLFF
D: TRBD2; V: TRBV4-3; J: TRBJ2-1; size: .; DNA: TGCGCCAGCAGCCAAAGCTACCTGTTGAGCGGGAGTGAGAATGAGCAGTTCTTC; CDR3: CASSQSYLLSGSENEQFF
D: .; V: TRBV27; J: TRBJ2-1; size: .; DNA: TGTGCCAGCAGTCCCTGGGGGGTCGATGAGCAGTTCTTC; CDR3: CASSPWGVDEQFF
D: .; V: TRBV11-2; J: TRBJ2-1; size: .; DNA: TGTGCCAGCAGACCCGACTGGGGGAGCTCCTACAATGAGCAGTTCTTC; CDR3: CASRPDWGSSYNEQFF
D: TRBD1; V: TRBV18; J: TRBJ2-6; size: .; DNA: TGTGCCAGCTCACCACCGGGACAGGTTATCTCTGGGGCCAACGTCCTGACTTTC; CDR3: CASSPPGQVISGANVLTF